The 28 T cell receptor beta chains in this list originate from one sample, sequenced in a study of radiation and T cells in renal cell carcinoma. Clones were read by immunoSEQ multiplex PCR, and TCRdb kept only the in-frame ones, dropping some. In the table there are roughly 58,000 clones, about three quarters of which are singletons. Time point in this sample: blood 4 weeks post-SBRT, at nephrectomy. Sample treatment: 15 Gy SBRT to primary tumor, nephrectomy 4 weeks later. Sequenced material: blood, taken from a patient whose treatment included radiotherapy and nephrectomy. The receptors stem from a man aged 55-75 years with renal cell carcinoma.

In its sample, this clone was seen a few times. The chain links TRBV19 to TRBJ1-6, with D unclear. The germline V gene encodes CDR1 LNHDA and CDR2 SQIVND (reference sequence). There are 13 residues in the CDR3. V lost 4 bases, J lost 14 bases, and 15 bases lay in between. CDR3 nucleotides: TGTGCCAGTAGTAGCTTGCCAGGAAACACCCTCCACTTT. Translating it yields CASSSLPGNTLHF.

The chain's CDR3 is CASSLNPGTQETQYF. The CDR3 bases are TGTGCCAGCAGCTTAAATCCAGGGACCCAAGAGACCCAGTACTTC. The chain links TRBV7-3 to TRBJ2-5, with D possibly called TRBD1 or TRBD2 (5 bases each). Germline V gives CDR1 SGHTA, CDR2 FQGTGA. The CDR3 runs to 15 residues. The V end lost 1 base, the J end lost 1 base, and 10 bases lay between the germline ends.

This rearrangement joins TRBV29-1 to TRBJ2-2; D possibly corresponds to TRBD2 (6 bases). Trimming removed 8 bases from V and 2 bases from J, with 15 bases in between. This CDR3 is built from 14 residues. The germline CDR1 and CDR2 sequences are SQVTM and ANQGSEA. The DNA for the CDR3 is TGCAGCATTGGCCGGGGGTCCAACACCGGGGAGCTGTTTTTT. It is translated as CSIGRGSNTGELFF.

V and J are TRBV5-4 and TRBJ2-1, with D possibly matching TRBD2 (5 bases). The ends were cut back, 3 bases at V and 7 bases at J, with 8 bases in the middle. Germline CDR1 reads SGHNT; CDR2 reads YYREEE (reference sequence). The CDR3 length is 12 residues. The CDR3 sequence is CASSSDSNEQFF. For the CDR3, the DNA is TGTGCCAGCAGCTCGGACTCGAATGAGCAGTTCTTC.

The CDR3 spells CASSQSGAGHPATNEKLFF. The CDR3 DNA follows: TGCGCCAGCAGTCAATCGGGGGCAGGCCATCCTGCAACTAATGAAAAACTGTTTTTT. The chain is built from TRBV23-1 and TRBJ1-4, with D possibly matching TRBD1 (6 bases). TRBV23-1 is an ORF, and what it does is uncertain. The V gene lost 0 bases and the J gene lost 0 bases, with 17 bases spanning the gap. The CDR3 runs 19 residues.

This CDR3 reads CASSENRGAGNTIYF. As DNA, the CDR3 is TGCGCCAGCAGTGAAAACAGGGGGGCTGGAAACACCATATATTTT. The V gene is TRBV10-2, the J gene TRBJ1-3; TRBD1 aligns across 8 bases. Germline trimming cut 3 bases from V and 2 bases from J; bases unmatched to any gene: 3. Per germline, CDR1 WSHSY and CDR2 SAAADI. This CDR3 comprises 15 residues.

V usage is TRBV7-2 and J usage is TRBJ2-1, with 12 positions matching TRBD2. This CDR3 contains 15 residues. Per germline, CDR1 SGHTA and CDR2 FQGNSA. The trim removed 3 bases at V and 4 bases at J, leaving 1 base unmatched. The CDR3 DNA is TGTGCCAGCAGCTTCGGGACTAGCGGGTACAATGAGCAGTTCTTC. It translates to CASSFGTSGYNEQFF.

V usage is TRBV14 and J usage is TRBJ1-2; D is unclear. V lost 0 bases and J 8 bases, leaving 13 bases between the germline ends. Per germline, CDR1 SGHDN and CDR2 FVKESK. This CDR3 comprises 14 residues. The CDR3 DNA follows: TGTGCCAGCAGCCAAGATGACGAGGTGGGAGGCTACACCTTC. Its translation is CASSQDDEVGGYTF.

The chain is built from TRBV27 and TRBJ1-5, with D uncertain. The CDR3 consists of 14 residues. CDR1 and CDR2 (germline): MNHEY, SMNVEV (reference sequence). The ends were cut back, 6 bases at V and 8 bases at J, with 17 bases in the middle. The CDR3 loop is CASRPLGLVEPQHF. The CDR3 nucleotides read TGTGCCAGCAGACCCCTCGGCTTGGTAGAGCCCCAGCATTTT.

The chain links TRBV18 to TRBJ2-7; D is perhaps TRBD2 (5 bases). This CDR3 contains 20 residues. Germline V CDR1 and CDR2: KGHSH, LQKENI. The V gene lost 0 bases and the J gene lost 4 bases, with 28 bases spanning the gap. CDR3: CASSPPSLAQPTLLTYEQYV. CDR3 DNA sequence: TGTGCCAGCTCACCACCATCCCTAGCTCAGCCTACCCTACTTACTTACGAGCAGTACGTC.

The rearrangement joins TRBV11-3 to TRBJ2-3; D unresolved. Trimming stripped 4 bases from V and 6 bases from J, with 8 bases between. The length of the CDR3 is 12 residues. The germline V gene has CDR1 SGHNT and CDR2 YENEEA. The CDR3 nucleotides are TGTGCCAGCAGCTCTGCTAGGGATACGCAGTATTTT. It yields the protein CASSSARDTQYF.

V usage is TRBV5-1 and J usage is TRBJ2-3; perhaps TRBD2 as D (5 bases). Trimming stripped 5 bases from V and 3 bases from J, with 10 bases between. The CDR3 has 13 amino acids. The germline V gene has CDR1 SGHRS and CDR2 YFSETQ. The CDR3 spells CASSTSQTDTQYF. Here the CDR3 DNA reads TGCGCCAGCAGTACTAGTCAGACAGATACGCAGTATTTT.

The V gene is TRBV6-5, the J gene TRBJ2-5, with 9 bases fitting TRBD1. The J call may be in error: the DNA end matches TRBJ2-7 better. The CDR3 spans 12 residues. CDR1 is MNHEY and CDR2 is SVGAGI in the germline V gene. The CDR3 loop is CAIGQGFFEQYF. CDR3 coding DNA: TGTGCCATCGGACAGGGGTTTTTCGAGCAGTACTTC.

The V and J genes are TRBV7-9 and TRBJ2-1; TRBD1 matches 10 bases. V lost 0 bases to trimming and J lost 8 bases; unmatched junction nucleotides: 16. The CDR3 length is 19 residues. CDR1 and CDR2 from the germline V gene are SEHNR and FQNEAQ (reference sequence). Here the CDR3 DNA reads TGTGCCAGCAGCTTAGCGAACTCGGACAGGGGGTTAAGTATGGATGAGCAGTTCTTC. Translation: CASSLANSDRGLSMDEQFF. The variable domain in full, with the rest retrieved from reference TRBV7-9 and TRBJ2-1, is DTGVSQNPRHKITKRGQNVTFRCDPISEHNRLYWYRQTLGQGPEFLTYFQNEAQLEKSRLLSDRFSAERPKGSFSTLEIQRTEQGDSAMYLCASSLANSDRGLSMDEQFFGPGTRLTVL.

The genes are TRBV19 and TRBJ2-2; D unresolved. Trimming removed 3 bases from V and 6 bases from J, with 8 bases in between. Germline lookup yields CDR1 LNHDA and CDR2 SQIVND (reference sequence). CDR3 length: 13 residues. The CDR3 is CASSISLSGELFF. CDR3 bases: TGTGCCAGTAGTATCTCGCTCTCCGGGGAGCTGTTTTTT. Drawing the rest from reference TRBV19 and TRBJ2-2, the complete variable domain is DGGITQSPKYLFRKEGQNVTLSCEQNLNHDAMYWYRQDPGQGLRLIYYSQIVNDFQKGDIAEGYSVSREKKESFPLTVTSAQKNPTAFYLCASSISLSGELFFGEGSRLTVL.

The J gene is TRBJ1-2, the V gene TRBV6-6; no clear D. There are 12 residues in the CDR3. Looked up from germline, CDR1 is MNHNY and CDR2 is SVGAGI (reference sequence). V was clipped by 0 bases and J by 8 bases, with 7 bases between them. The CDR3 coding sequence is TGTGCCAGCAGTTACTCAGGTGAAGGCTACACCTTC. Protein product: CASSYSGEGYTF.

The J gene is TRBJ1-2, the V gene TRBV6-5; weak D call: TRBD1 (6 bases). Germline CDR1 reads MNHEY; CDR2 reads SVGAGI. CDR3 length: 15 residues. V was trimmed by 5 bases and J by 4 bases, leaving 17 bases between them. This chain's CDR3 is CASSQRTQQGYGYTF. The CDR3 nucleotides are TGTGCCAGCAGTCAACGTACGCAACAGGGCTATGGCTACACCTTC.

V and J are TRBV18 and TRBJ1-5, with 9 nucleotides matching TRBD1. Trimming took 3 bases from V and 2 from J; bases not matched to a gene: 2. The length of the CDR3 is 15 residues. Germline loops: CDR1 KGHSH, CDR2 LQKENI. The CDR3 DNA reads TGTGCCAGCTCACCGGGACAGGGCCGCAATCAGCCCCAGCATTTT. This encodes CASSPGQGRNQPQHF.

This chain uses TRBV4-3 with TRBJ1-2; the match to TRBD1 covers 7 bases. The ends lost 1 base at V and 6 bases at J; junction bases unmatched: 14. The germline gives CDR1 LGHNA, CDR2 YSLEER. The CDR3 has 17 residues. In nucleotides, the CDR3 is TGCGCCAGCAGCCAAGCCCAAAACCGGGACAGCGGCCATGGCTACACCTTC. Protein: CASSQAQNRDSGHGYTF.

The V gene is TRBV11-3, the J gene TRBJ1-5, with 9 bases matching TRBD1. Germline V CDR1 and CDR2: SGHNT, YENEEA. CDR3 length: 14 residues. V lost 5 bases and J lost 7; bases outside the gene matches: 6. CDR3 bases: TGTGCCAGCAGCCGGGACAGGGTATGGCAGCCCCAGCATTTT. Residues: CASSRDRVWQPQHF.

This chain links TRBV29-1 with TRBJ2-2, with TRBD2 matching 10 bases. After removal of 4 bases from V and 7 bases from J, the junction contained 6 bases not matched to a gene. CDR3 length equals 14 residues. Per germline, CDR1 SQVTM and CDR2 ANQGSEA. The CDR3 protein is CSVGASGSGGELFF. In DNA form, the CDR3 reads TGCAGCGTTGGTGCTAGCGGGAGCGGCGGGGAGCTGTTTTTT.

J is TRBJ1-2 and V is TRBV13, with 7 bases identical to TRBD1. The germline CDR1 and CDR2 sequences are PRHDT and FYEKMQ (reference sequence). The trim removed 5 bases at V and 7 bases at J, leaving 22 bases unmatched. The CDR3 has 18 residues. CDR3 DNA: TGTGCCAGCAGCGGAGGACAGGCCCAACAGGCCCTCTCGCGTGGCTACACCTTC. It yields the protein CASSGGQAQQALSRGYTF.

Only one count was recorded for this clone. The chain uses TRBV5-1 and TRBJ1-2; D remains ambiguous. This CDR3 contains 14 residues. The V and J ends lost 4 bases and 1 base respectively, with 11 bases between them. CDR1 and CDR2 from the germline V gene are SGHRS and YFSETQ. CDR3 amino acids: CASSPSGSNYGYTF. For the CDR3, the DNA is TGCGCCAGCAGCCCCTCGGGGAGTAACTATGGCTACACCTTC.

The chain is built from TRBV7-9 and TRBJ2-7, with TRBD1 identical over 7 bases. The CDR3 runs 14 residues. Germline V lookup: CDR1 SEHNR, CDR2 FQNEAQ (reference sequence). The trim removed 7 bases at V and 9 bases at J, leaving 15 bases unmatched. CDR3 sequence reads: CASTPSQGSLWQYF. CDR3 DNA: TGTGCCAGCACTCCCTCACAGGGGAGCTTATGGCAGTACTTC.

The chain recombines TRBV21-1 with TRBJ2-1; TRBD2, the D gene given by the table, was not confirmed from the DNA. TRBV21-1 corresponds to a pseudogene. The CDR3 extends over 17 amino acids. The CDR3 DNA is TGCGGGACGGGACTAGCGGGAGAAGGTGGGTTTTACAATGAGCAGTTCTTC. Translation: CGTGLAGEGGFYNEQFF.

The chain employs TRBV30 and TRBJ2-1; D is possibly TRBD2 (5 bases). The CDR3 length is 18 residues. Trimming took 2 bases from V and 1 from J, leaving 21 bases between them. Germline-derived CDR1 and CDR2 are GTSNPN and SVGIG (reference sequence). This CDR3 is CAWSQQRTRGLSYNEQFF. In DNA, the CDR3 is TGTGCCTGGAGTCAGCAGCGCACTCGGGGATTGTCCTACAATGAGCAGTTCTTC.

The chain carries TRBV7-9 and TRBJ1-5, with no clear D. Germline values: CDR1 SEHNR, CDR2 FQNEAQ (reference sequence). CDR3 size: 12 residues. V lost 0 bases and J 10 bases, leaving 7 bases between the germline ends. CDR3 protein: CASSLANSPQHF. CDR3 bases: TGTGCCAGCAGCTTAGCCAATAGCCCCCAGCATTTT.

The chain recombines TRBV7-9 with TRBJ1-5; a possible D gene is TRBD1 (6 bases). The CDR3 contains 18 residues. V lost 2 bases and J 0 bases, leaving 17 bases between the germline ends. Germline CDR1 and CDR2: SEHNR and FQNEAQ (reference sequence). CDR3 nucleotides: TGTGCCAGCAGCTTATGGGGCAGGGGACTACTTAGCAATCAGCCCCAGCATTTT. This translates into CASSLWGRGLLSNQPQHF. The whole variable domain, remainder taken from reference TRBV7-9 and TRBJ1-5, is DTGVSQNPRHKITKRGQNVTFRCDPISEHNRLYWYRQTLGQGPEFLTYFQNEAQLEKSRLLSDRFSAERPKGSFSTLEIQRTEQGDSAMYLCASSLWGRGLLSNQPQHFGDGTRLSIL.